This T cell receptor (beta chain) was found in a study of metastatic and nonmetastatic thyroid tumors. Study-wide context: From malignant and benign thyroid patients, repertoires in blood and in tumor or nodule tissue were compared.

The CDR3 covers 15 residues. CDR1 MNHEY and CDR2 SMNVEV come from the germline V gene (reference sequence). V gave up 3 bases and J gave up 4 bases, with 13 bases separating them. This clone was counted many times. No treatment had been given to any patient before thyroid surgery. Source study methods: Differences in CDR3 between clinicopathological groups were drawn on to build a classifier intended to discriminate distant-metastatic papillary thyroid cancer patients. TCRdb re-clonotyped the PCR reads through MiXCR. TCRdb assigned the V and J calls; the authors' analysis was not used. The data hold about 9,000 clones, with about 15% observed a single time.

The chain couples TRBV27 to TRBJ2-1, with D possibly matching TRBD1 (5 bases). The sample was blood. The TCR comes from a female donor with papillary thyroid cancer or a benign thyroid nodule (not recorded which). Some clones in this sample may be carry-over from other donors' samples. The CDR3 DNA is TGTGCCAGCAGTTTGACCCCTAACAGGTACAATGAGCAGTTCTTC. Amino acids: CASSLTPNRYNEQFF.